This TCR beta chain was obtained from a study of a mutant IDH1 vaccine in newly diagnosed glioma. General study results and limits: It was approximately 93% of patients that developed vaccine-induced immune responses.

Trimming stripped 2 bases from V and 5 bases from J, with 27 bases between. The CDR3 covers 19 residues. Germline values: CDR1 SGHVS, CDR2 FQNEAQ. Clones were sequenced by immunoSEQ multiplex PCR, and TCRdb holds only the in-frame ones, with some missing. This table has roughly 36,000 clones, roughly 90% appearing once. Time point given: week 23, last vaccination. It was 300 ug of mutant IDH1 20-mer peptide that made up each vaccine dose, given with topical imiquimod. Donor diagnoses consisted of new WHO grade 3 or 4 IDH1-mutant, ATRX-lost astrocytomas. In this sample, this clone turned up once. Antigen unknown.

V and J are TRBV7-8 and TRBJ1-2; no clear D gene. Material: PBMCs, obtained from a glioma patient whose treatment included an IDH1 peptide vaccine. This TCR derives from a man aged 40-49 years with glioma. CDR3 loop: CASSLTLKTDLGFQYGYTF. The CDR3 coding sequence is TGTGCCAGCAGCTTAACCCTTAAAACCGATTTGGGGTTTCAATATGGCTACACCTTC.